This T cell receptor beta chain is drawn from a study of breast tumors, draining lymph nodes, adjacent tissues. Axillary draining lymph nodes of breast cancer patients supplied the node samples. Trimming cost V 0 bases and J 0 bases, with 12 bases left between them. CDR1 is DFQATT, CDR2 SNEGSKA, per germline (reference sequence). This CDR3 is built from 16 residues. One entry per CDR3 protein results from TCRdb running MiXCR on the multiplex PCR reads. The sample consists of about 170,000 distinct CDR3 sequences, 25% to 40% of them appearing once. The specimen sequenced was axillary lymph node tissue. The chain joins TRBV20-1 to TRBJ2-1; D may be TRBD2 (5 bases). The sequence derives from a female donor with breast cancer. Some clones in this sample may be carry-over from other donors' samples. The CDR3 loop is CSARDPASSSYNEQFF. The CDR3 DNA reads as TGCAGTGCTAGAGACCCAGCTAGCTCCTCCTACAATGAGCAGTTCTTC.